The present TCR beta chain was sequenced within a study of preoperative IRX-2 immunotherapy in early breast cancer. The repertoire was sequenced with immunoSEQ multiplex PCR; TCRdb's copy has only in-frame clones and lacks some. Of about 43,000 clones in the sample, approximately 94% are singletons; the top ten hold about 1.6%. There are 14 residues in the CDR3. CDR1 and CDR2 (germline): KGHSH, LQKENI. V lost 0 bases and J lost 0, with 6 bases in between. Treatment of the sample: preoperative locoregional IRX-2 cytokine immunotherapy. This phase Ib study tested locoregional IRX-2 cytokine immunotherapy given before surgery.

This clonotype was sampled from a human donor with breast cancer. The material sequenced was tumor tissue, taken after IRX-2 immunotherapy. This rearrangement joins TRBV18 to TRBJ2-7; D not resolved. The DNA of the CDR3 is TGTGCCAGCTCACCACCGGAGAACTCCTACGAGCAGTACTTC. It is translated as CASSPPENSYEQYF.